This T cell receptor beta chain was found in a study of T cell responses to AZD1222 COVID-19 vaccine. Notes on the study in general: Regions 160-218 and 743-854 held dominance among vaccine-associated CD4 TCRs, which spanned spike.

The germline CDR1 and CDR2 sequences are SGDLS and YYNGEE. The CDR3 covers 14 residues. Between the trimmed V and J ends, which lost 0 bases and 2 bases, there was a span of 9 bases. In the case of this clone: The antigen is unknown.

Here immunoSEQ multiplex PCR was the method, and the copy in TCRdb shows in-frame clones only, minus some. The sample has 150,000 to 180,000 clones; roughly nine tenths are singletons. V usage is TRBV9 and J usage is TRBJ2-7; D remains unclear. This TCR was recovered from an adult in good health. The sample consisted of peripheral blood, taken on day 0 of AZD1222 vaccination. The chain's CDR3 is CASSVEPDPYEQYF. DNA for the CDR3: TGTGCCAGCAGCGTAGAGCCAGACCCCTACGAGCAGTACTTC.